This is a list of T cell receptor beta chains from one sample in a study. From the 5' RACE reads, TCRdb called clonotypes with MiXCR, one entry per CDR3 protein. The sample shows approximately 53,000 distinct CDR3 sequences, more than 25% of them seen only once. Sequencing was done on a sample of tumor-infiltrating memory CD4+ T cells sorted from the breast tumor. The source is a female donor with breast cancer. CDR3s include the opening cysteine and the closing phenylalanine or tryptophan. A D gene is named only where the DNA matches it firmly. Not every row has a clone size; where given, it reads once, few, many or a size class.

>TRBJ2-3|TRBV2|.|.
TGTGCCAGCAGTGATGCCCTGATCAAAGATACGCAGTATTTT
CASSDALIKDTQYF
>TRBJ2-3|TRBV5-1|.|TRBD1
TGCGCCAGCAGCTTCCGACAGGGGAGTACAGATACGCAGTATTTT
CASSFRQGSTDTQYF
>TRBJ1-5|TRBV3-1|.|.
TGTGCCAGCAGCCAATATGGGGGTCAGCCCCAGCATTTT
CASSQYGGQPQHF
>TRBJ1-2|TRBV7-6|.|.
TGTGCCAGCAGCTCCGACGCAGGGCCTAACTATGGCTACACCTTC
CASSSDAGPNYGYTF
>TRBJ2-5|TRBV7-9|.|TRBD2
TGTGCCAGCAGCTTAGGCGGGAGGCTGGATGAGACCCAGTACTTC
CASSLGGRLDETQYF
>TRBJ1-1|TRBV4-3|few|.
TGCGCCAGCAGCCAAGGAACAATCACTGAAGCTTTCTTT
CASSQGTITEAFF
>TRBJ2-1|TRBV6-5|few|TRBD2
TGTGCCAGCAGCCGGACTAGCGTGAATGAGCAGTTCTTC
CASSRTSVNEQFF
>TRBJ2-2|TRBV3-1|.|.
TGTGCCAGCAGCCAAGGGCAGATTGGGCTGTTTTTT
CASSQGQIGLFF
>TRBJ2-5|TRBV5-1|.|.
TGCGCCAGCAGCTTGGGCTCGGACCCAGAGGGGGAGACCCAGTACTTC
CASSLGSDPEGETQYF
>TRBJ2-1|TRBV7-9|.|.
TGTGCCAGCAGTAAGGTCACCCGTTGGGCGGGCGCGAATGAGCAGTTCTTC
CASSKVTRWAGANEQFF
>TRBJ1-1|TRBV12-3/TRBV12-4|.|.
TGTGCCAGCAGTTTGGTCCCAGCGAACACTGAAGCTTTCTTT
CASSLVPANTEAFF
>TRBJ2-7|TRBV6-2/TRBV6-3|.|.
TGTGCCAGCAGTTACTGGGACCCAATTGCGCAGTACTTC
CASSYWDPIAQYF
>TRBJ1-2|TRBV5-4|.|TRBD1
TGTGCCAGCAGCTTCAAGGGGGCGCTTCGTGGCTACACCTTC
CASSFKGALRGYTF
>TRBJ1-1|TRBV5-1|.|.
TGCGCCAGCAGCTTGGCCGAGGAGGGGGCTGAAGCTTTCTTT
CASSLAEEGAEAFF
>TRBJ2-7|TRBV6-1|.|.
TGTGCCAGCAGTGAACCCGGGACCGCGGAGCAGTACTTC
CASSEPGTAEQYF
>TRBJ1-2|TRBV7-2|many|.
TGTGCCAGCAGCTTGACTCAAACGAGAGGCTACACCTTC
CASSLTQTRGYTF
>TRBJ1-1|TRBV2|.|.
TGTGCCAGCATGACCTACGGATCTATGAACACTGAAGCTTTCTTT
CASMTYGSMNTEAFF
>TRBJ2-7|TRBV10-3|.|.
TGTGCCATCAGATCAGCCGGTACTAACTACGAGCAGTACTTC
CAIRSAGTNYEQYF
>TRBJ2-1|TRBV5-6|few|.
TGTGCCAGCAGCTTCCCGGGTCTCAGCCCCTACAATGAGCAGTTCTTC
CASSFPGLSPYNEQFF
>TRBJ2-7|TRBV28|once|TRBD2
TGTGCCAGCAGTGCCCCGACTAGCGGGAGTTACGAGCAGTACTTC
CASSAPTSGSYEQYF
>TRBJ1-4|TRBV29-1|.|.
TGCAGCGTTGAAGTCAGGCGGGGTGAAAAACTGTTTTTT
CSVEVRRGEKLFF
>TRBJ2-7|TRBV6-2/TRBV6-3|few|.
TGTGCCAGCAGTGAAACTTCCCTCGGCTACTACGAGCAGTACTTC
CASSETSLGYYEQYF
>TRBJ1-6|TRBV20-1|.|.
TGCAGTGCTAGAGACTCCCTACATATTAATAATTCACCCCTCCACTTT
CSARDSLHINNSPLHF
>TRBJ2-5|TRBV20-1|.|.
TGCAGTGCTAGAGATAAGGCCGGGTACCAAGAGACCCAGTACTTC
CSARDKAGYQETQYF
>TRBJ1-2|TRBV5-8|.|.
TGTGCCAGCAGCCGAAGACAGGCTAACTATGGCTACACCTTC
CASSRRQANYGYTF
>TRBJ1-1|TRBV6-1|.|TRBD1
TGTGCCAGCAGAGCCAGGGGGCGAGCAGAGATGAACACTGAAGCTTTCTTT
CASRARGRAEMNTEAFF
>TRBJ1-5|TRBV28|.|.
TGTGCCAGCAGGGGAGGTGGTGGCAATCAGCCCCAGCATTTT
CASRGGGGNQPQHF
>TRBJ1-2|TRBV29-1|few|TRBD1
TGCAGCGTCGACAGGGGTGGCTACACCTTC
CSVDRGGYTF
>TRBJ1-6|TRBV7-3|.|.
TGTGCCAGCAGCCCCCAAGGGGGGGGCAATTCACCCCTCCACTTT
CASSPQGGGNSPLHF
>TRBJ2-1|TRBV11-3|.|TRBD1
TGTGCCAGCAGTTTACAGGGGGCTGGACACAATGAGCAGTTCTTC
CASSLQGAGHNEQFF
>TRBJ2-2|TRBV28|.|TRBD2
TGTGCCAGCACCCCAGGACAGGGCCGGACTAGCGGGAAAACCGGGGAGCTGTTTTTT
CASTPGQGRTSGKTGELFF
>TRBJ2-5|TRBV5-1|.|TRBD2
TGCGCCAGCACCTTAGCGGGAGCGGGGGAGACCCAGTACTTC
CASTLAGAGETQYF
>TRBJ1-2|TRBV7-2|few|.
TGTGCCAGCAGCCCAGCCGGCAGTAACTATGGCTACACCTTC
CASSPAGSNYGYTF
>TRBJ2-5|TRBV5-1|few|.
TGCGCCAGCAGCTTGGCGTCACCGCGGGAGACCCAGTACTTC
CASSLASPRETQYF
>TRBJ2-1|TRBV25-1|.|TRBD1
TGTGCCAGCAGTGACCCTGGACAGGGACGGGATGAGCAGTTCTTC
CASSDPGQGRDEQFF
>TRBJ2-5|TRBV5-6|.|.
TGTGCCAGCAGCTTGAGTAACAGGGTGTGGGAGACCCAGTACTTC
CASSLSNRVWETQYF
>TRBJ2-4|TRBV7-9|.|.
TGTGCCAGCAGCTTAGCGCCGGAGGGCGTGAACATTCAGTACTTC
CASSLAPEGVNIQYF
>TRBJ2-7|TRBV6-6|.|.
TGTGCCAGCATGGATTCTTCCCACGAGCAGTACTTC
CASMDSSHEQYF
>TRBJ2-3|TRBV20-1|few|.
TGCAGTGCTACGCGGGACACAGATACGCAGTATTTT
CSATRDTDTQYF
>TRBJ2-5|TRBV10-3|.|.
TGTGCCATCAGTGATTCAGGGAAGAGGGAGACCCAGTACTTC
CAISDSGKRETQYF
>TRBJ1-3|TRBV5-1|.|.
TGCGCCAGCAGCCTGATGGACTCCCGGGCGGGAAACACCATATATTTT
CASSLMDSRAGNTIYF
>TRBJ2-1|TRBV6-6|few|TRBD2
TGTGCCAGCACCCCATACGGGGGGGGTTACAATGAGCAGTTCTTC
CASTPYGGGYNEQFF
>TRBJ2-7|TRBV9|.|.
TGTGCCAGCAGCAGTGAACCGTCCGGGACAACTTTTTCCCACGAGCAGTACTTC
CASSSEPSGTTFSHEQYF
>TRBJ2-1|TRBV3-1|.|.
TGTGCCAGCAGCCAAGCCATTGAGCAGTTCTTC
CASSQAIEQFF
>TRBJ2-4|TRBV5-1|.|TRBD2
TGCGCCAGCAGCCCCGGGACTAGCGGTAAAAACATTCAGTACTTC
CASSPGTSGKNIQYF
>TRBJ2-7|TRBV29-1|once|.
TGCAGCGTTGCAAGGGGGGACTCCTACGAGCAGTACTTC
CSVARGDSYEQYF